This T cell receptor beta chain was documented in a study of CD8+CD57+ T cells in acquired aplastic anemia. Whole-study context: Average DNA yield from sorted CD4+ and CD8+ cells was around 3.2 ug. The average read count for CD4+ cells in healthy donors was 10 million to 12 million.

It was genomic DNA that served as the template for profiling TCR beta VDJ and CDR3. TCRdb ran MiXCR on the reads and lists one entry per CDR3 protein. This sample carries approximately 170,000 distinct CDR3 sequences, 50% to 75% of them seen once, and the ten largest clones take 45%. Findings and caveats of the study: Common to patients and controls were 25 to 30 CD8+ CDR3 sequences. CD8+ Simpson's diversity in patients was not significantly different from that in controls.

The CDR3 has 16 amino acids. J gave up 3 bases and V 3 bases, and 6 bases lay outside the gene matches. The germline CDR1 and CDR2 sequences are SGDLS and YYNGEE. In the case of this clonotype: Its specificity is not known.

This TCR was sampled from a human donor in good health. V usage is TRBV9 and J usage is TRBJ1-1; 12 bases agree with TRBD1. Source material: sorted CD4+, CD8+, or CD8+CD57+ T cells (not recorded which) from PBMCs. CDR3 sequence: CASSEGTGGADTEAFF. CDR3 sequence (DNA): TGTGCCAGCAGCGAGGGGACAGGGGGCGCGGACACTGAAGCTTTCTTT.